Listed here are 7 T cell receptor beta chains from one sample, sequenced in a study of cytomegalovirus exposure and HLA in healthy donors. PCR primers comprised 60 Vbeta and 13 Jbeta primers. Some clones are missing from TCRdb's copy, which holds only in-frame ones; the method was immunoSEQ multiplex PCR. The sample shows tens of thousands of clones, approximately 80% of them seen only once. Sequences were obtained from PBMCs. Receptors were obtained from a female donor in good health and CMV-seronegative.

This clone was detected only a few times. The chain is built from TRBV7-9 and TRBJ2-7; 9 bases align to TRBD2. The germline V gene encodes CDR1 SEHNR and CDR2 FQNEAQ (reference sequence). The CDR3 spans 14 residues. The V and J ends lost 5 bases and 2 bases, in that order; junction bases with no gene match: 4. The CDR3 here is CASSRSGSAYEQYF. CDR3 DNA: TGTGCCAGCAGCCGTAGCGGGAGTGCCTACGAGCAGTACTTC.

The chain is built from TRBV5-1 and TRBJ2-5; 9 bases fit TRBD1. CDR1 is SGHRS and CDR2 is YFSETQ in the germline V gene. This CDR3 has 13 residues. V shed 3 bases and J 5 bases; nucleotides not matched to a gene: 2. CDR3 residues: CASSWDRVETQYF. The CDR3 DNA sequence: TGCGCCAGCAGCTGGGACAGGGTTGAGACCCAGTACTTC.

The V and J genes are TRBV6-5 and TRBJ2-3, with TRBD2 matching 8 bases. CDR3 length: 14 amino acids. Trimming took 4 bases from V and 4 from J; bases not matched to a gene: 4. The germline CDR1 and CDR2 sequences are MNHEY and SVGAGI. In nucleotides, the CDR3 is TGTGCCAGCAGTTTGGGACTAGGGGCAGATACGCAGTATTTT. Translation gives CASSLGLGADTQYF.

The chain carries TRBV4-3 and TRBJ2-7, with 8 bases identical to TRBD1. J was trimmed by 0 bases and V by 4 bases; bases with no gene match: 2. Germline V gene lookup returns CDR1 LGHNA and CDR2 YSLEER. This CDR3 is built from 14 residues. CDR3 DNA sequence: TGCGCCAGCAGCCCTCAGGGGGCCTCCTACGAGCAGTACTTC. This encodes CASSPQGASYEQYF.

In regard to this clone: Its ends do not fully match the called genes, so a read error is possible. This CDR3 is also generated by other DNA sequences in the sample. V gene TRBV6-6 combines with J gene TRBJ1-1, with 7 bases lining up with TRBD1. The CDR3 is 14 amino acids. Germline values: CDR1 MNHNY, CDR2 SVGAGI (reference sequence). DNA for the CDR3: TGTGCCAGCAGCACCAGGGGGGATGGGGTTGAAGCTTTCTTC. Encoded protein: CASSTRGDGVEAFF.

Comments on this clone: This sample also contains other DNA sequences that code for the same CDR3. In DNA form, the CDR3 reads TGTGCCAGCTCACTCACGGACAGGGGCGGGCATCAGCCCCAGCATTTT. Amino acid sequence: CASSLTDRGGHQPQHF. This chain joins TRBV18 and TRBJ1-5; 9 bases are a match to TRBD1. The CDR3 has 16 amino acids. CDR1 is KGHSH, CDR2 LQKENI, per germline. V gave up 4 bases and J gave up 5 bases; unmatched junction bases: 9.

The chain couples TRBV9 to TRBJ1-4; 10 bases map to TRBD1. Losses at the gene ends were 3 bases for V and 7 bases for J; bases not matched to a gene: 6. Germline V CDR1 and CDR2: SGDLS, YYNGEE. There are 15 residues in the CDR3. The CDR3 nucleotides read TGTGCCAGCAGCGCCGACGGGACAGGGGTTGAAAAACTGTTTTTT. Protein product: CASSADGTGVEKLFF.